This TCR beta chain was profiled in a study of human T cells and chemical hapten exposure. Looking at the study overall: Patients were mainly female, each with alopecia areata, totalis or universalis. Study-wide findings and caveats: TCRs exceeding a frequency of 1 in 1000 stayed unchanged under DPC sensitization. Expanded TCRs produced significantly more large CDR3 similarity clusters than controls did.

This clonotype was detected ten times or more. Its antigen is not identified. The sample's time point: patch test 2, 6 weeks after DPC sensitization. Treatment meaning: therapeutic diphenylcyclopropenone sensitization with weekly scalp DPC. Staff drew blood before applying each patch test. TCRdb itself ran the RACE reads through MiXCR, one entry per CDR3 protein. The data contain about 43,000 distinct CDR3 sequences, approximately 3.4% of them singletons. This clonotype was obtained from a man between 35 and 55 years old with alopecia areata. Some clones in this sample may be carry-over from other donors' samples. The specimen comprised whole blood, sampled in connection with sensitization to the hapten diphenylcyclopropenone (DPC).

CDR3 nucleotide sequence: TGTGCCAGCACCCAAACCAGCTCCTACAATGAGCAGTTCTTC. Protein: CASTQTSSYNEQFF. V usage is TRBV12-3 or TRBV12-4 and J usage is TRBJ2-1; D remains ambiguous. Trimming took 7 bases from V and 0 from J, leaving 10 bases between them. The CDR3 extends over 14 amino acids.